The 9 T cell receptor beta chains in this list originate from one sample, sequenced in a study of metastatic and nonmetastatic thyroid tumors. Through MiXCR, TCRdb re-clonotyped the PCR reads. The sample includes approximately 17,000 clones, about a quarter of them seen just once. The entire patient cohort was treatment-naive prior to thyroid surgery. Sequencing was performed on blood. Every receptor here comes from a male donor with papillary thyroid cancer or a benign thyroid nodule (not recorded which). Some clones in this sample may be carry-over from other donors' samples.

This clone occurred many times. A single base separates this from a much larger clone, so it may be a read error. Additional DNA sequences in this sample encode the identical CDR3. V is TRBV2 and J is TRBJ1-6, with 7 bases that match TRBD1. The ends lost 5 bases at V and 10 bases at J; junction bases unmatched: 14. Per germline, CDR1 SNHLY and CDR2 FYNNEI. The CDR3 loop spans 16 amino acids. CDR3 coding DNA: TGTGCCAGCAGTCAACAGGGGCAGGGAAGCAGCTCACCCCTCCACTTT. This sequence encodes CASSQQGQGSSSPLHF.

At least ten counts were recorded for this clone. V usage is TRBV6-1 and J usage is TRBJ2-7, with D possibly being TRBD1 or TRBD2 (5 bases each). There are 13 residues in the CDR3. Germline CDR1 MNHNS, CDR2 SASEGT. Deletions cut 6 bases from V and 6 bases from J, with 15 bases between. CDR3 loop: CASSQSGGGEQYF. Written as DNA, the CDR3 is TGTGCCAGCAGCCAATCCGGTGGGGGCGAGCAGTACTTC.

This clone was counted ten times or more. CDR3 bases: TGTGCCAGCAGAGACATTGACCTTAGCTACGAGCAGTACTTC. It is translated as CASRDIDLSYEQYF. The rearrangement links TRBV2 to TRBJ2-7, with D hard to call. V lost 6 bases and J lost 3, with 15 bases in between. CDR1 and CDR2 (germline): SNHLY, FYNNEI. The CDR3 length is 14 residues.

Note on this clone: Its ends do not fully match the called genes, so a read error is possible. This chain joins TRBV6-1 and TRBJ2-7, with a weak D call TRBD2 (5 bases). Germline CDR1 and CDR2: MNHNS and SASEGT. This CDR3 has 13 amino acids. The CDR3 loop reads CASFSEPAYVQYF. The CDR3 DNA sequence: TGTGCCAGCTTTAGCGAACCCGCCTACGTGCAGTACTTC.

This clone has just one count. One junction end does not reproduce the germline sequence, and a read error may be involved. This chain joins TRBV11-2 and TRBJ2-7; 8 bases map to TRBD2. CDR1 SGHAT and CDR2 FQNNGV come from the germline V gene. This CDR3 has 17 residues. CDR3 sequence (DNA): TGTGCCAGGAGCTTAGAGTCCCCCCCGGTCGGCGGGGGGCAGCAGTACTTC. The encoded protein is CARSLESPPVGGGQQYF.

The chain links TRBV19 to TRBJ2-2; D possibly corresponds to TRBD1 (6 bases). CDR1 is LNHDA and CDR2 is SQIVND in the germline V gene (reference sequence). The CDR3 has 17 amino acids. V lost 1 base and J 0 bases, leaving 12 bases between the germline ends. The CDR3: CASSIAVTGSNTGELFF. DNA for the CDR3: TGTGCCAGTAGTATAGCCGTAACAGGGTCGAACACCGGGGAGCTGTTTTTT.

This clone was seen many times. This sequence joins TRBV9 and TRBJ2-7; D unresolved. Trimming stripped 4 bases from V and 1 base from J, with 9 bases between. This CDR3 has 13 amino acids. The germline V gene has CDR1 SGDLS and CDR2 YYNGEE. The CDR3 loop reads CASSLDISYEQYF. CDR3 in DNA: TGTGCCAGCAGCCTTGACATTTCCTACGAGCAGTACTTC.

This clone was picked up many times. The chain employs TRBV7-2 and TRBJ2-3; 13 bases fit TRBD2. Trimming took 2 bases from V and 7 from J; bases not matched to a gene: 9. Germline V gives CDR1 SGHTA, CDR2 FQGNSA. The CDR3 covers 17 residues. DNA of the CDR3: TGTGCCAGCAGCTTATACAGGACTAGCGGGGGCGGGAATACGCAGTATTTT. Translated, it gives CASSLYRTSGGGNTQYF.

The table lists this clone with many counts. The CDR3 protein is CASSPRGGSSYEQYF. In DNA form, the CDR3 reads TGTGCCAGCAGCCCCAGGGGCGGGAGCTCCTACGAGCAGTACTTC. V is TRBV7-9 and J is TRBJ2-7, with a possible D match to TRBD2 (7 bases). Trimming took 5 bases from V and 0 from J, leaving 14 bases between them. Germline V gene data show CDR1 as SEHNR and CDR2 as FQNEAQ (reference sequence). The CDR3 has 15 residues. Looking up the rest from reference TRBV7-9 and TRBJ2-7 gives the full variable domain: DTGVSQNPRHKITKRGQNVTFRCDPISEHNRLYWYRQTLGQGPEFLTYFQNEAQLEKSRLLSDRFSAERPKGSFSTLEIQRTEQGDSAMYLCASSPRGGSSYEQYFGPGTRLTVT.